A selection of T cell receptor beta chains follows, all from one sample in a study of blood T cell repertoires in COVID-19. Method: immunoSEQ multiplex PCR; TCRdb's copy keeps in-frame clones and lacks some. The sample records more than 85,000 clones, roughly 84% being singletons. Sequenced: peripheral blood. The receptors come from a woman in her forties or fifties with acute or convalescent COVID-19. Each CDR3 is given with its conserved first and last residue. The D gene is left open where the match is weak. Size is stated for part of the rows, as once, few or many counts, or as a class when the clone is expanded.

j_call v_call d_call clone_size cdr3_nt cdr3_aa
TRBJ2-5 TRBV5-8 TRBD1 once TGTGCCAGCAGCTCGGGGGGACAGGGAAGGCCGGAGACCCAGTACTTC CASSSGGQGRPETQYF
TRBJ2-5 TRBV5-4 - - TGTGCCAGCAGCTTGGGGGGGGGCCAGCAAGAGACCCAGTACTTC CASSLGGGQQETQYF
TRBJ2-5 TRBV24-1 TRBD2 - TGTGCCACCAGTCCAGCGGGGGGAGTTGAGACCCAGTACTTC CATSPAGGVETQYF
TRBJ1-1 TRBV7-9 TRBD1 - TGTGCCAGCAGCTCCAGGGGGGAAAACACTGAAGCTTTCTTT CASSSRGENTEAFF
TRBJ1-6 TRBV3-1/TRBV3-2 TRBD1 - TGTGCCAGCAGCCTCGGGACAGGGGATAATTCACCCCTCCACTTT CASSLGTGDNSPLHF
TRBJ2-2 TRBV5-1 TRBD1 - TGCGCCAGCACTCTGATACAGGGGGCCTTACCCGGGGAGCTGTTTTTT CASTLIQGALPGELFF
TRBJ1-1 TRBV16 TRBD1 few TGTGCCAGCAGCCCCGGACAGGGGAACACTGAAGCTTTCTTT CASSPGQGNTEAFF
TRBJ1-1 TRBV4-2 - - TGTGCCAGCAGCCAAGAGGGGGCGAAGACTGAAGCTTTCTTT CASSQEGAKTEAFF
TRBJ1-1 TRBV30 - few TGTGCCTGGAGTGTAAACAGGGCGAGCACTGAAGCTTTCTTT CAWSVNRASTEAFF
TRBJ2-1 TRBV27 - - TGTGCCAGCAGTGAGCAGGGTTGGTCCTACAATGAGCAGTTCTTC CASSEQGWSYNEQFF
TRBJ2-2 TRBV2 - few TGTGCCAGCAGCGTACAGGGGGGGACCGGGGAGCTGTTTTTT CASSVQGGTGELFF
TRBJ2-1 TRBV4-2 - - TGTGCCAGCAGCCAATCTAGGGACTCCTCCTACAATGAGCAGTTCTTC CASSQSRDSSYNEQFF
TRBJ1-2 TRBV2 TRBD1 - TGTGCCAGCAGTGATCAGACAGGGCGGGGCTACACCTTC CASSDQTGRGYTF
TRBJ1-2 TRBV5-6 TRBD1 - TGTGCCAGCAGCTTTAGGACAGGGGCTTATGGCTACACCTTC CASSFRTGAYGYTF
TRBJ2-6 TRBV4-2 - - TGTGCCAGCAGCCAAGGAGGGGGATCTGGGGCCAACGTCCTGACTTTC CASSQGGGSGANVLTF
TRBJ1-2 TRBV2 TRBD1 - TGTGCCAGCAGTGACACCGGACAGGGGGCAAGTGGCTACACCTTC CASSDTGQGASGYTF
TRBJ1-3 TRBV28 TRBD1 few TGTGCCAGCAGAGGGCGCGGGACAGCGGATAGAAACACCATATATTTT CASRGRGTADRNTIYF
TRBJ2-7 TRBV19 TRBD1 - TGTGCCAGTAGTTTACGATTTCTCCTTCAGGGGGCATACGAGCAGTACTTC CASSLRFLLQGAYEQYF
TRBJ1-6 TRBV5-1 - - TGCGCCAGCAGCCCCCGGAGGGGGGGGCTCAATTCACCCCTCCACTTT CASSPRRGGLNSPLHF
TRBJ2-2 TRBV5-1 TRBD2 - TGCGCCAGCAGCTTATTTGTGCAGCGGGGGACTACTAACACCGGGGAGCTGTTTTTT CASSLFVQRGTTNTGELFF
TRBJ2-7 TRBV5-6 - few TGTGCCAGCAGCTTGGCGCTAGGCAGCACCTACGAGCAGTACTTC CASSLALGSTYEQYF
TRBJ2-4 TRBV2 - - TGTGCCAGCAAAGGACAGGGAGGGTGGGATGGCATTCAGTACTTC CASKGQGGWDGIQYF
TRBJ2-2 TRBV29-1 TRBD2 - TGCAGCGCCACGCCCGGGGGGGCCAACGGGGAGCTGTTTTTT CSATPGGANGELFF
TRBJ1-1 TRBV10-3 TRBD1 once TGTGCCATCAGTGAGTCGACAGGGTACACTGAAGCTTTCTTT CAISESTGYTEAFF
TRBJ1-1 TRBV29-1 TRBD1 - TGCAGCGTTGAGACAGGGGAAAACACTGAAGCTTTCTTT CSVETGENTEAFF